Shown below are 3 T cell receptor beta chains from a single sample sequenced in a study of beta chain features in type 1 diabetes (dated by TCRdb to 2016 to 2019). Broader findings and caveats from the paper: Type 1 diabetes patients showed a moderate but significant shortening of TCRB CDR3 length in all four CD4+ subsets.

The antigens these receptors bind are not known. The receptor library was made with the immunoSEQ multiplex PCR assay. The entire amount of isolated RNA was reverse transcribed using the High Capacity cDNA Reverse Transcription Kit, so the sequenced TCRB transcripts were expressed ones. This immuneACCESS table, as held by TCRdb, lists in-frame sequences with V and J called but not all clones. Of the missing ones, under half trace to an unresolved V gene in checked studies; the others have no known cause. The sample table holds a few hundred thousand clones, of which 16% were seen once. Less than 0.09% of the sample rests with the top ten. Sequenced input: naive CD4+ T cells from blood. The cell subset or site label corresponds to: true naive CD4+ T cells. These receptors were obtained from a man younger than 45 with type 1 diabetes.

This clone appeared a few times. The rearrangement joins TRBV6-5 to TRBJ1-4; D is perhaps TRBD1 (5 bases). Germline V CDR1 and CDR2: MNHEY, SVGAGI. Trimming took off 4 bases at V and 0 bases at J, with 12 bases between the two ends. CDR3 length: 16 amino acids. This CDR3 is CASSFRGFATNEKLFF. For the CDR3, the DNA is TGTGCCAGCAGTTTTAGGGGATTTGCAACTAATGAAAAACTGTTTTTT.

This clone was seen more than once but under ten times. This rearrangement joins TRBV19 to TRBJ2-1, with D possibly TRBD2 on 6 matching bases. There are 14 residues in the CDR3. Germline values: CDR1 LNHDA, CDR2 SQIVND (reference sequence). Trimming removed 7 bases from V and 10 bases from J, with 20 bases in between. This CDR3 reads CASMGTYGGLEQFF. CDR3 nucleotide sequence: TGTGCCAGTATGGGGACTTACGGTGGGTTAGAGCAGTTCTTC.

The chain carries TRBV7-2 and TRBJ2-3; D gene ambiguous. The CDR3 loop spans 11 amino acids. The V gene's germline CDR1 is SGHTA and CDR2 FQGNSA. Trimming took 7 bases from V and 6 from J, leaving 8 bases between them. CDR3 nucleotide sequence: TGTGCCAGCACCTTCGTCGATACGCAGTATTTT. Amino acids: CASTFVDTQYF.